This TCR beta chain was captured by sequencing in a study of brain T cells in children with intractable seizures. Study-wide points: Only CDR3 sequence similarity suggested viral specificity, without known HCMV serostatus. Clones missing pre-surgery may reflect undersampling of that blood sample.

The method was immunoSEQ multiplex PCR; TCRdb's version includes in-frame clones alone and lacks a portion of them. In the table there are 340,000 or so clones, roughly 93% of which are singletons. Time point noted: blood from clinic visit 5 months post-surgery; TSC patient then seizure free. Surgery cases with the highest brain T cell transcript signatures were chosen for sequencing. Patients received at least one anti-epileptic drug before surgery. V lost 3 bases and J lost 3, with 15 bases in between. The CDR3 has 14 amino acids. Germline CDR1 reads DFQATT; CDR2 reads SNEGSKA (reference sequence). About this clone: Antigen unknown.

The sequencing used peripheral blood, collected less than 6 months after surgery. The clonotype originates from a boy less than two years old with tuberous sclerosis and intractable seizures. V usage is TRBV20-1 and J usage is TRBJ2-7; the D is unclear. CDR3 in amino acids: CSASGRNHGYEQYF. In DNA form, the CDR3 reads TGCAGTGCTAGTGGGCGGAATCACGGCTACGAGCAGTACTTC.